These 14 T cell receptor beta chains share one sample of origin, sequenced in a study of somatic mutations in cytotoxic T cells in rheumatoid arthritis. The assay was immunoSEQ multiplex PCR, and TCRdb's table has in-frame clones only and misses some. This sample has 15,000 to 20,000 clones, with more than 70% found just once. The sample comprised CD8+ T cells sorted from blood. The receptors here all came from an adult with rheumatoid arthritis.

The J gene is TRBJ2-2, the V gene TRBV6-1, with D hard to call. Germline V gives CDR1 MNHNS, CDR2 SASEGT. This CDR3 contains 11 residues. The germline V and J ends were trimmed by 7 bases and 7 bases, with 7 bases remaining between them. The CDR3 loop reads CASTLGGELFF. The CDR3, as DNA: TGTGCCAGCACCTTAGGCGGGGAGCTGTTTTTT.

The chain carries TRBV27 and TRBJ1-1; 9 positions agree with TRBD1. Trimming at V came to 3 bases and at J to 3 bases, leaving 5 bases not matched to a gene. In germline, CDR1 is MNHEY, CDR2 SMNVEV (reference sequence). The CDR3 has 15 residues. The CDR3 DNA sequence: TGTGCCAGCAGTTTTACCGGGACAGGGTACACTGAAGCTTTCTTT. This encodes CASSFTGTGYTEAFF.

The chain combines TRBV5-5 with TRBJ1-1; D is unclear. The V end was cut by 0 bases, the J end by 1 base, with 4 bases between. CDR3 length equals 13 residues. CDR1 SGHKS and CDR2 YYEKEE come from the germline V gene (reference sequence). CDR3 sequence (DNA): TGTGCCAGCAGCTTGGGTCGGAACACTGAAGCTTTCTTT. Translation: CASSLGRNTEAFF.

This rearrangement joins TRBV28 to TRBJ2-7; 9 bases match TRBD1. CDR3 length: 13 residues. Germline V CDR1 and CDR2: MDHEN, SYDVKM. After removal of 5 bases from V and 4 bases from J, the junction contained 3 bases not matched to a gene. The CDR3 reads CASSGQGWYEQYF. The DNA for the CDR3 is TGTGCCAGCAGTGGACAGGGGTGGTACGAGCAGTACTTC.

The gene calls are TRBV27 and TRBJ1-5; D gene unclear. Trimming shortened V by 6 bases and J by 10 bases, and 13 bases separated the two germline ends. Germline CDR1 and CDR2: MNHEY and SMNVEV (reference sequence). CDR3 length: 12 amino acids. CDR3 residues: CASSHTEGPQHF. The CDR3 coding sequence is TGTGCCAGCAGCCATACAGAGGGCCCCCAGCATTTT.

J is TRBJ2-7 and V is TRBV4-2, with TRBD2 matching 9 bases. Germline V gene data show CDR1 as LGHNA and CDR2 as YNFKEQ. J was trimmed by 3 bases and V by 0 bases; bases with no gene match: 3. The CDR3 has 15 residues. For the CDR3, the DNA is TGTGCCAGCAGCCAAGAGCGGGGGGGTTTCTACGAGCAGTACTTC. This encodes CASSQERGGFYEQYF.

This clone was found a few times. The rearrangement uses TRBV2 and TRBJ1-2; tentative D call: TRBD1 (5 bases). Trimming removed 3 bases at V and 4 bases at J, with 12 bases between. The CDR3 length is 14 residues. Germline V gene lookup returns CDR1 SNHLY and CDR2 FYNNEI. CDR3 region: CASSEGPLGYGYTF. The CDR3 region has the DNA TGTGCCAGCAGTGAGGGGCCCTTGGGCTATGGCTACACCTTC.

The genes are TRBV18 and TRBJ2-7; 7 bases map to TRBD2. The V gene's germline CDR1 is KGHSH and CDR2 LQKENI. The CDR3 spans 16 residues. V lost 3 bases and J lost 3; bases outside the gene matches: 11. The CDR3 bases are TGTGCCAGCTCACCTCTGGGAGGGTTTCTAAACTACGAGCAGTACTTC. Encoded protein: CASSPLGGFLNYEQYF.

This clone was picked up a small number of times. This chain uses TRBV6-1 with TRBJ1-1; D is unclear. Per germline, CDR1 MNHNS and CDR2 SASEGT. The V end was cut by 6 bases, the J end by 1 base, with 12 bases between. The CDR3 covers 14 residues. CDR3 in DNA: TGTGCCAGCAGCTCTCTAACAACGAACACTGAAGCTTTCTTT. As protein: CASSSLTTNTEAFF.

By share, this clone counts as medium-sized. V and J are TRBV6-5 and TRBJ2-7; the D is unclear. Germline CDR1 and CDR2: MNHEY and SVGAGI. CDR3 length: 13 amino acids. V lost 2 bases and J lost 6, with 11 bases in between. The CDR3 reads CASSYRSSVEQYF. The CDR3 bases are TGTGCCAGCAGTTACAGAAGTTCGGTCGAGCAGTACTTC.

V gene TRBV9 combines with J gene TRBJ2-7, with TRBD1 as a possible D gene (6 bases). There are 13 residues in the CDR3. Germline V gives CDR1 SGDLS, CDR2 YYNGEE. V was clipped by 2 bases and J by 7 bases, with 13 bases between them. In DNA form, the CDR3 reads TGTGCCAGCAGCGTGGGCCAAGGGGGTGAGCAGTACTTC. Translating it yields CASSVGQGGEQYF.

DNA for the CDR3: TGTGCCAGCAGCTCGGGCAAGAGGGTAGTCAATGAGCAGTTCTTC. Translation gives CASSSGKRVVNEQFF. The rearrangement uses TRBV5-6 and TRBJ2-1; D might be TRBD2 (5 bases). This CDR3 is 15 amino acids long. Germline V gene lookup returns CDR1 SGHDT and CDR2 YYEEEE. V dropped 3 bases and J dropped 6 bases, with 16 bases sitting between them.

The V gene is TRBV28, the J gene TRBJ1-6; D perhaps matches TRBD1 (5 bases). V lost 3 bases to trimming and J lost 14 bases, with 11 bases between them. Germline-derived CDR1 and CDR2 are MDHEN and SYDVKM. This CDR3 contains 12 residues. This chain's CDR3 is CASSFGGGSLHF. Here the CDR3 DNA reads TGTGCCAGCAGTTTCGGGGGGGGATCCCTCCACTTT.

The chain is built from TRBV19 and TRBJ2-3; D remains ambiguous. With 6 bases removed from V and 5 bases from J, the gap between germline ends came to 12 bases. The germline CDR1 and CDR2 sequences are LNHDA and SQIVND (reference sequence). This CDR3 has 13 amino acids. Written as DNA, the CDR3 is TGTGCCAGTAGCAGGATATTCGGAGATACGCAGTATTTT. Translating gives CASSRIFGDTQYF.